These T cell receptor beta chains were read from a single sample in a study of blood T cell repertoires in COVID-19. Sequencing was performed with immunoSEQ multiplex PCR; in TCRdb, only in-frame clones are kept and a portion is missing. The sample records 380,000 or so clones, about 87% being singletons. Sequenced material: PBMCs or T cells enriched from blood (not recorded which). The receptors derive from a man aged 25-45 years who had recovered from COVID-19. The CDR3 runs from the conserved cysteine through the conserved F or W. The D gene is left open where the match is weak.

TRBJ1-5,TRBV30,-,TGTGCCTGGAGTGCAGGTATCAAAAGCAATCAGCCCCAGCATTTT,CAWSAGIKSNQPQHF
TRBJ1-5,TRBV5-1,-,TGCGCCAGCAGCCTGAACGGTGGTAACAATCAGCCCCAGCATTTT,CASSLNGGNNQPQHF
TRBJ1-6,TRBV9,-,TGTGCCAGCAGCGTATCCCCCGCACAGTCTAATTCACCCCTCCACTTT,CASSVSPAQSNSPLHF
TRBJ1-1,TRBV10-3,-,TGTGCCATCAGGGACCTCTTAGGGGTAAGGACTGAAGCTTTCTTT,CAIRDLLGVRTEAFF
TRBJ1-1,TRBV9,-,TGTGCCAGCAGCTCGCCAGGGACTGAAGCTTTCTTT,CASSSPGTEAFF
TRBJ1-5,TRBV19,-,TGTGCCAGTAGTAGCGGTGCAGGGAATCAGCCCCAGCATTTT,CASSSGAGNQPQHF
TRBJ2-5,TRBV5-1,-,TGCGCCAGCAGTCCGGATGCGGGGGAGACCCAGTACTTC,CASSPDAGETQYF
TRBJ1-2,TRBV19,TRBD1,TGTGCCAGTACTCCCCCAACGGGCCAGGGGGCAAGTGGCTACACCTTC,CASTPPTGQGASGYTF
TRBJ2-1,TRBV4-1,TRBD1,TGCGCCAGCAGCCAAGCTCGGACAGGGACCCATGAGCAGTTCTTC,CASSQARTGTHEQFF
TRBJ1-1,TRBV19,-,TGTGCCAGTAGTTTCTCGGACAGGAACACTGAAGCTTTCTTT,CASSFSDRNTEAFF